The clone carrying this TCR beta chain was counted many times. Antigen specificity is unknown. Sequencing was performed with immunoSEQ multiplex PCR; in TCRdb, only in-frame clones are kept and a portion is missing. The table has some 510,000 clones, about four fifths seen once. HIV-negative, healthy adults without recent acute infections or vaccinations were the donors. This record comes from a study of shared clonotypes between healthy human individuals. Study as a whole: Sampling drew on donors who were two women and a few men aged 18 to 49. Study-wide findings and caveats: How much donors shared clonotypes was expected to be affected by sequencing depth.

The CDR3 is made up of 18 amino acids. J gave up 3 bases and V 3 bases, and 8 bases lay outside the gene matches. Germline V gene data show CDR1 as WNHNN and CDR2 as SYGVQD (reference sequence). Sequenced input: PBMCs. This clonotype was sampled from a woman aged 40 to 50 in good health. Some clones in this sample may be carry-over from other donors' samples. The chain combines TRBV10-1 with TRBJ2-1; TRBD2 matches at 13 bases. The CDR3 spells CASSDRRTSGSSYNEQFF. The CDR3, as DNA: TGCGCCAGCAGTGACCGCCGGACTAGCGGGAGCAGCTACAATGAGCAGTTCTTC.